This T cell receptor beta chain was sequenced in a study of regulatory T cells in long-lasting Graves disease. The study, taken as a whole, reports: Favored usage of TRBV28, TRBJ1-2 and TRBJ2-5 was recorded in persistent disease.

Assembly of TCR beta libraries relied on iRepertoire HTBI primers together with Arm-PCR of CDR3 regions. Each CDR3 protein gets one entry after TCRdb re-called the multiplex PCR reads with MiXCR. The data contain about 560,000 distinct CDR3 sequences, around 16% of them singletons. The V gene's germline CDR1 is DFQATT and CDR2 SNEGSKA (reference sequence). CDR3 length: 14 amino acids. Stated time point: newly diagnosed GD, antithyroid drugs for less than 3 months. Generation of the TCR library employed RNA extracted from PBMCs. To note about this clonotype: What it recognizes is unknown. At one of its ends the junction is not consistent with the germline gene, which may arise from a read error.

The same data also went into a second study, on T cells in Graves' hyperthyroidism and ophthalmopathy.

The sample here was peripheral blood mononuclear cells (PBMCs), taken at new diagnosis, from a patient treated with antithyroid drugs. The receptor was derived from a man younger than 35 with Graves disease. V gene TRBV20-1 combines with J gene TRBJ2-7, with a possible D match to TRBD2 (6 bases). This chain's CDR3 is CSARAGLAPYEQYF. In nucleotides, the CDR3 is TGCAGTGCCAGAGCTGGCCTAGCGCCTTACGAGCAGTACTTC.